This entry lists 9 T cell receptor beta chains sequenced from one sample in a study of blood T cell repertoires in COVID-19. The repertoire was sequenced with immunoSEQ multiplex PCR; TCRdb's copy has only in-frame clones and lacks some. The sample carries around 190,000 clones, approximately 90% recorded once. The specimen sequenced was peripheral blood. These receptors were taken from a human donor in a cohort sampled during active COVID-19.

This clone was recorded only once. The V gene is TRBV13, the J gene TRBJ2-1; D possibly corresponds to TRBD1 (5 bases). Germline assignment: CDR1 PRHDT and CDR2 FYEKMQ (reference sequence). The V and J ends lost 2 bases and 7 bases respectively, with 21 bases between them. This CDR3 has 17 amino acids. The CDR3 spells CASSLLLTESVRNEQFF. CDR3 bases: TGTGCCAGCAGCTTATTATTGACAGAGAGCGTACGGAATGAGCAGTTCTTC.

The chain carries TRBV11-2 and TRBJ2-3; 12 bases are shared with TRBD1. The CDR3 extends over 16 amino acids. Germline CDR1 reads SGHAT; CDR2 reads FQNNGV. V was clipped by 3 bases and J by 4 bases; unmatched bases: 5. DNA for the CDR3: TGTGCCAGCAGCTTGCCGGGACAGGGGGCCGCAGATACGCAGTATTTT. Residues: CASSLPGQGAADTQYF.

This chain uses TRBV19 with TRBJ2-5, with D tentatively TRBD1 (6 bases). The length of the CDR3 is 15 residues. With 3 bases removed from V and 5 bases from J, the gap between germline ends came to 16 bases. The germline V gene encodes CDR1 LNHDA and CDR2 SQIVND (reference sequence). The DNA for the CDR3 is TGTGCCAGTAGTATTGGGTACGGACAGACGGAGACCCAGTACTTC. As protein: CASSIGYGQTETQYF.

CDR3 amino acids: CASSTRASGALRETQYF. DNA of the CDR3: TGTGCCAGCTCTACCCGTGCTAGCGGGGCCCTCAGAGAGACCCAGTACTTC. This sequence joins TRBV18 and TRBJ2-5; TRBD2 matches at 9 bases. Germline-derived CDR1 and CDR2 are KGHSH and LQKENI. This CDR3 is built from 17 residues. V lost 6 bases, J lost 4 bases, and 15 bases stayed unmatched.

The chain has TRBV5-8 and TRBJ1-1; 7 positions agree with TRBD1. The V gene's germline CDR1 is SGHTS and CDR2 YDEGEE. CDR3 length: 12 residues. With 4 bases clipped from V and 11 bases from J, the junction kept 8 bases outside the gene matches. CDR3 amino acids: CASSPRGLRAFF. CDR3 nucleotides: TGTGCCAGCAGCCCCAGGGGGTTGCGCGCTTTCTTT.

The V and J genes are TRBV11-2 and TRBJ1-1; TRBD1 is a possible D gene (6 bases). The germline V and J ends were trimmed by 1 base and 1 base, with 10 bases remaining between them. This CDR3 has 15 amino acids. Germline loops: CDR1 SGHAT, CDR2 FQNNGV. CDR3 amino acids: CASSLGGHENTEAFF. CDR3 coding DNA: TGTGCCAGCAGCTTAGGGGGACATGAGAACACTGAAGCTTTCTTT.

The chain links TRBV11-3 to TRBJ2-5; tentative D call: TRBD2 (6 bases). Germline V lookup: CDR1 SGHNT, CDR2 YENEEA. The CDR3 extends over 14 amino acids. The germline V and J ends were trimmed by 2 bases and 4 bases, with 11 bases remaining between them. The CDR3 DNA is TGTGCCAGCAGCTTATTCGGGAGCGGAGAGACCCAGTACTTC. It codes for CASSLFGSGETQYF.

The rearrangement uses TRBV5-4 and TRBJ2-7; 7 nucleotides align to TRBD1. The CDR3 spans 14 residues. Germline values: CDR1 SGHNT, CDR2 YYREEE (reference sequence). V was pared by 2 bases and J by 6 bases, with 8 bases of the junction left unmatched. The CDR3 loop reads CASSLDRVSIEQYF. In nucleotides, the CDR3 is TGTGCCAGCAGCTTAGACAGGGTGTCTATCGAGCAGTACTTC. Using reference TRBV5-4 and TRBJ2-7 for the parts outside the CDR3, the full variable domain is ETGVTQSPTHLIKTRGQQVTLRCSSQSGHNTVSWYQQALGQGPQFIFQYYREEENGRGNFPPRFSGLQFPNYSSELNVNALELDDSALYLCASSLDRVSIEQYFGPGTRLTVT.

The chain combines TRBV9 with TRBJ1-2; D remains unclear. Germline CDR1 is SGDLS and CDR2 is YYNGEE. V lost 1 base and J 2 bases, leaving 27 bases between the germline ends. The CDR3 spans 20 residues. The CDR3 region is CASSVREHLGEWPGNYGYTF. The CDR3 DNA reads TGTGCCAGCAGCGTAAGGGAGCATTTGGGCGAATGGCCCGGGAACTATGGCTACACCTTC.